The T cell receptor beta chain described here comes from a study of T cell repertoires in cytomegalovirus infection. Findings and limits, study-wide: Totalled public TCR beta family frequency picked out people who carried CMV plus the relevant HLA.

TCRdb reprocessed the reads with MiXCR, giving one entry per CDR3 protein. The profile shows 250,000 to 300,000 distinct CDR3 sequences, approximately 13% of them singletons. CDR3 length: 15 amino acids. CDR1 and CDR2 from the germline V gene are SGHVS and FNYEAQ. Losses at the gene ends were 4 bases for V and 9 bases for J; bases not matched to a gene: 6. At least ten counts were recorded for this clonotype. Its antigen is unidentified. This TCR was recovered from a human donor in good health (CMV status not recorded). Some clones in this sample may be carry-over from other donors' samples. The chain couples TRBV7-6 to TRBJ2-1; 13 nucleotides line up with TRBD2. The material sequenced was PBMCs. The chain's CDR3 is CASSSLAGGYGEQFF. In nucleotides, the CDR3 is TGTGCCAGCAGCTCACTAGCGGGGGGGTACGGTGAGCAGTTCTTC.